Shown below are 8 T cell receptor beta chains from a single sample sequenced in a study of cytomegalovirus exposure and HLA in healthy donors. Amplification used 60 Vbeta primers and 13 Jbeta primers. Profiled with immunoSEQ multiplex PCR; TCRdb holds only in-frame clones, not every one. The sample has 150,000 to 250,000 clones, and its top ten clones hold roughly 0.74%. Sequences were obtained from PBMCs. The receptor set was obtained from a boy aged 5-17 years in good health and CMV-seronegative.

This rearrangement joins TRBV9 to TRBJ1-1, with 10 bases aligning to TRBD1. This CDR3 contains 16 residues. V shed 3 bases, J shed 4 bases, and the junction held 9 bases outside the gene matches. Germline CDR1 and CDR2: SGDLS and YYNGEE. The chain's CDR3 is CASSAAGTGESTEAFF. Written as DNA, the CDR3 is TGTGCCAGCAGCGCCGCCGGGACAGGGGAGAGCACTGAAGCTTTCTTT.

This chain joins TRBV5-4 and TRBJ2-1; 7 bases line up with TRBD2. This CDR3 region has 14 residues. J gave up 8 bases and V 10 bases, and 15 bases lay outside the gene matches. The germline V gene encodes CDR1 SGHNT and CDR2 YYREEE (reference sequence). In nucleotides, the CDR3 is TGTGCCGGAGCCGTTTATTCGACTAGCCATGAGCAGTTCTTC. This codes for CAGAVYSTSHEQFF.

The rearrangement links TRBV5-1 to TRBJ2-7; D may be TRBD1 (6 bases). V lost 1 base and J 2 bases, leaving 10 bases between the germline ends. The CDR3 sequence is 14 residues long. From germline, CDR1 is SGHRS and CDR2 YFSETQ. Here the CDR3 DNA reads TGCGCCAGCAGCTTGTCCAGGGGTGCCTACGAGCAGTACTTC. It yields the protein CASSLSRGAYEQYF.

This sequence joins TRBV19 and TRBJ1-2; D not certain. Germline CDR1 and CDR2: LNHDA and SQIVND (reference sequence). CDR3 size: 17 residues. Trimming pared 5 bases from V and 4 bases from J, leaving 23 bases between. The CDR3: CASSSGEGSGLGYGYTF. As DNA, the CDR3 is TGTGCCAGTAGTTCCGGAGAGGGCTCGGGCTTAGGCTATGGCTACACCTTC.

This rearrangement joins TRBV27 to TRBJ2-7; 10 bases match TRBD1. This CDR3 is built from 15 residues. The J segment lost 3 bases and the V segment lost 5 bases, leaving 7 bases of the junction unmatched. Looked up from germline, CDR1 is MNHEY and CDR2 is SMNVEV (reference sequence). Here the CDR3 DNA reads TGTGCCAGCAGTACATACCGGGACAGGGGCTACGAGCAGTACTTC. Encoded protein: CASSTYRDRGYEQYF.

This chain links TRBV5-6 with TRBJ2-1; TRBD2 matches 9 bases. Germline assignment: CDR1 SGHDT and CDR2 YYEEEE. The CDR3 covers 16 residues. Unmatched junction bases numbered 8, after V lost 3 bases and J lost 4 bases. The chain's CDR3 is CASSSDQRGAYNEQFF. The CDR3 nucleotides read TGTGCCAGCAGCTCTGACCAGCGGGGGGCGTACAATGAGCAGTTCTTC.

This chain links TRBV9 with TRBJ2-1; TRBD1 matches at 9 bases. In germline, CDR1 is SGDLS, CDR2 YYNGEE. After removal of 3 bases from V and 13 bases from J, the junction contained 14 bases not matched to a gene. The CDR3 spans 15 residues. CDR3 bases: TGTGCCAGCAGCGGAGCCCCCGGGACAGGGTTATCCCAGTTCTTC. Protein: CASSGAPGTGLSQFF.

The chain joins TRBV4-1 to TRBJ1-6, with a possible D match to TRBD1 (5 bases). Germline V gene sequence: CDR1 MGHRA, CDR2 YSYEKL. V was pared by 1 base and J by 7 bases, with 14 bases between. The CDR3 covers 16 residues. The CDR3 is CASSQGQPGSNSPLHF. CDR3 nucleotides: TGCGCCAGCAGCCAAGGTCAGCCAGGGTCGAATTCACCCCTCCACTTT.